This T cell receptor (beta chain) was sequenced in a study of blood T cell repertoires in COVID-19. The CDR3 spans 14 residues. In germline, CDR1 is SNHLY, CDR2 FYNNEI. With 5 bases removed from V and 3 bases from J, the gap between germline ends came to 13 bases. Only a few counts were recorded for this clone. Sequenced by immunoSEQ multiplex PCR; TCRdb stores in-frame clones only, minus some. The sample lists 70,000 to 90,000 clones; approximately 85% were seen once. The sequence came from a man in his fifties or sixties with active COVID-19. The chain carries TRBV2 and TRBJ1-1; D might be TRBD1 (5 bases). Sequenced input: peripheral blood. The CDR3 loop is CASSRDRGYTEAFF. Here the CDR3 DNA reads TGTGCCAGCAGTCGGGACCGGGGGTACACTGAAGCTTTCTTT.